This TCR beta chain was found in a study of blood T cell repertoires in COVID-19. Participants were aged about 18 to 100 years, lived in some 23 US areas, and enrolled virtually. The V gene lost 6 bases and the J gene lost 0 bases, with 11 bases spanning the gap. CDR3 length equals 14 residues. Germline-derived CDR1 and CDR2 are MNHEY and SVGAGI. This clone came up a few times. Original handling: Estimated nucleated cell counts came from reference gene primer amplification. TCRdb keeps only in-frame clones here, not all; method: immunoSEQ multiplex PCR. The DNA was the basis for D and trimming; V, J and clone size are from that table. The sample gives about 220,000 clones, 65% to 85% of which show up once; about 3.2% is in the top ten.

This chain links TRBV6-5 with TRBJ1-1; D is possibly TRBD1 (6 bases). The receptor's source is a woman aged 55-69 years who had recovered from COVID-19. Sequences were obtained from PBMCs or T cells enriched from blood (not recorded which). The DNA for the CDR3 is TGTGCCAGCAGAGCGGGACACTTGAACACTGAAGCTTTCTTT. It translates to CASRAGHLNTEAFF.